Shown below are 23 T cell receptor beta chains from a single sample sequenced in a study of OX40 agonist ivuxolimab in advanced cancers. Library preparation was by the immunoSEQ multiplex PCR assay. TCRdb retrieved this table from immuneACCESS and kept in-frame rearrangements only. Not all clones are present; in checked studies, unresolved V genes account for under half, and no reason is known for the remainder. Within this sample are about 39,000 clones, with about 94% of them counted one time only. About 20% of the sample is held by the ten biggest clonotypes. The sample was CD4+ or CD8+ T cells sorted from blood, taken in a trial of the OX40 agonist ivuxolimab. All receptors derive from an adult with an advanced solid tumor such as melanoma, head and neck, liver or kidney cancer.

The rearrangement joins TRBV28 to TRBJ1-6; 7 bases line up with TRBD1. The CDR3 is 17 residues long. V shed 4 bases, J shed 10 bases, and the junction held 16 bases outside the gene matches. Germline V gives CDR1 MDHEN, CDR2 SYDVKM. The CDR3 is CASSSPGQTGLGSPLHF. The CDR3 region has the DNA TGTGCCAGCAGTTCTCCGGGACAGACGGGTTTAGGCTCACCCCTCCACTTT.

V gene TRBV19 combines with J gene TRBJ2-2, with D perhaps TRBD1 (5 bases). Germline V gives CDR1 LNHDA, CDR2 SQIVND (reference sequence). The ends were cut back, 7 bases at V and 1 base at J, with 13 bases in the middle. This CDR3 has 15 residues. CDR3 sequence: CASIRRGLNTGELFF. CDR3 nucleotide sequence: TGTGCCAGTATTAGAAGGGGCTTGAACACCGGGGAGCTGTTTTTT.

The V gene is TRBV30, the J gene TRBJ2-7; D ambiguous. V lost 0 bases to trimming and J lost 5 bases, with 11 bases between them. Germline-derived CDR1 and CDR2 are GTSNPN and SVGIG (reference sequence). CDR3 size: 13 residues. CDR3 region: CAWSVRGIDEQYF. In DNA, the CDR3 is TGTGCCTGGAGTGTAAGAGGAATCGACGAGCAGTACTTC. The variable domain in full, with the rest retrieved from reference TRBV30 and TRBJ2-7, is SQTIHQWPATLVQPVGSPLSLECTVEGTSNPNLYWYRQAAGRGLQLLFYSVGIGQISSEVPQNLSASRPQDRQFILSSKKLLLSDSGFYLCAWSVRGIDEQYFGPGTRLTVT.

The count of this clone is one. This chain links TRBV2 with TRBJ2-7; 10 bases match TRBD1. This CDR3 region has 15 residues. Germline V lookup: CDR1 SNHLY, CDR2 FYNNEI. Germline trimming cut 0 bases from V and 5 bases from J; bases unmatched to any gene: 4. The CDR3 nucleotides are TGTGCCAGCAGTGAAGCCGGGACAGGGGAGGACGAGCAGTACTTC. Translated: CASSEAGTGEDEQYF. The full variable domain, with the rest looked up from reference TRBV2 and TRBJ2-7, is EPEVTQTPSHQVTQMGQEVILRCVPISNHLYFYWYRQILGQKVEFLVSFYNNEISEKSEIFDDQFSVERPDGSNFTLKIRSTKLEDSAMYFCASSEAGTGEDEQYFGPGTRLTVT.

This chain connects TRBV25-1 to TRBJ1-6; the match to TRBD1 covers 9 bases. V shed 3 bases and J 10 bases; nucleotides not matched to a gene: 7. This CDR3 has 15 residues. CDR1 MGHDK and CDR2 SYGVNS come from the germline V gene. In nucleotides, the CDR3 is TGTGCCAGCAGTGATTGGACAGGGGCCGACTCACCCCTCCACTTT. The encoded protein is CASSDWTGADSPLHF.

The CDR3 here is CASSLKGDQPQHF. For the CDR3, the DNA is TGTGCCAGCAGTTTGAAGGGGGATCAGCCCCAGCATTTT. The chain uses TRBV6-5 and TRBJ1-5, with TRBD1 as a possible D gene (6 bases). Between the trimmed V and J ends, which lost 4 bases and 5 bases, there was a span of 9 bases. CDR3 length equals 13 residues. Germline CDR1 MNHEY, CDR2 SVGAGI.

The chain links TRBV30 to TRBJ2-3; 7 nucleotides line up with TRBD2. Losses at the gene ends were 6 bases for V and 3 bases for J; bases not matched to a gene: 12. Germline CDR1 reads GTSNPN; CDR2 reads SVGIG (reference sequence). The CDR3 totals 15 residues. CDR3 region: CACQGRGARTDTQYF. The CDR3 DNA reads TGTGCCTGCCAAGGGAGGGGCGCCCGGACAGATACGCAGTATTTT.

This clone was detected a few times. V and J are TRBV25-1 and TRBJ2-7; 8 nucleotides agree with TRBD1. CDR3 length: 13 residues. The V segment lost 6 bases and the J segment 2 bases; nucleotides outside the gene matches: 3. Looked up from germline, CDR1 is MGHDK and CDR2 is SYGVNS. The CDR3 loop is CASREDRAYEQYF. The CDR3 region has the DNA TGTGCCAGCAGAGAGGACAGGGCCTACGAGCAGTACTTC.

J is TRBJ2-7 and V is TRBV11-2, with D uncertain. Germline CDR1 is SGHAT and CDR2 is FQNNGV. The CDR3 has 13 residues. Trimming stripped 4 bases from V and 3 bases from J, with 10 bases between. DNA of the CDR3: TGTGCCAGCAGCTCACGACCCGGCTACGAGCAGTACTTC. It codes for CASSSRPGYEQYF. Drawing the rest from reference TRBV11-2 and TRBJ2-7, the complete variable domain is EAGVAQSPRYKIIEKRQSVAFWCNPISGHATLYWYQQILGQGPKLLIQFQNNGVVDDSQLPKDRFSAERLKGVDSTLKIQPAKLEDSAVYLCASSSRPGYEQYFGPGTRLTVT.

This chain uses TRBV21-1 with TRBJ1-2; TRBD1, the table's D call, lacks a check against the DNA. TRBV21-1 is labeled a pseudogene. The CDR3 extends over 14 amino acids. CDR3 protein: CASSKGGRSYGYTF. In nucleotides, the CDR3 is TGTGCCAGCAGCAAAGGGGGGCGCAGTTATGGCTACACCTTC.

This chain connects TRBV28 to TRBJ2-5, with D uncertain. The germline gives CDR1 MDHEN, CDR2 SYDVKM. The CDR3 extends over 16 amino acids. V dropped 7 bases and J dropped 2 bases, with 20 bases sitting between them. CDR3 amino acids: CASTRPGGRKQETQYF. CDR3 in DNA: TGTGCCAGCACCCGCCCGGGCGGCAGGAAGCAAGAGACCCAGTACTTC.

This clone was observed a single time. The V call is TRBV4-1, the J call TRBJ2-2, with 7 bases aligning to TRBD1. Germline V gene lookup returns CDR1 MGHRA and CDR2 YSYEKL. The trim removed 4 bases at V and 1 base at J, leaving 6 bases unmatched. This CDR3 is 16 amino acids long. The CDR3 DNA reads TGCGCCAGCAGCCCTCGAGACAGGGTGAACACCGGGGAGCTGTTTTTT. Encoded protein: CASSPRDRVNTGELFF.

The DNA for the CDR3 is TGTGCCAGCAGTTACGCGACAGGGGGCGACTACGAGCAGTACTTC. Its protein is CASSYATGGDYEQYF. This chain joins TRBV6-9 and TRBJ2-7, with TRBD1 identical over 10 bases. Looked up from germline, CDR1 is MNHGY and CDR2 is SVAAGI. The ends lost 3 bases at V and 3 bases at J; junction bases unmatched: 5. The CDR3 has 15 amino acids.

The chain is built from TRBV7-8 and TRBJ2-5, with a weak D call TRBD1 (6 bases). V lost 5 bases and J lost 5, with 18 bases in between. Per germline, CDR1 SGHVS and CDR2 FQNEAQ. The CDR3 covers 15 residues. The CDR3 nucleotides read TGTGCCAGCAGCGCAGAGCTAGGACAGTGGGAGACCCAGTACTTC. This sequence encodes CASSAELGQWETQYF. Full variable domain (rest looked up from reference TRBV7-8 and TRBJ2-5): GAGVSQSPRYKVAKRGQDVALRCDPISGHVSLFWYQQALGQGPEFLTYFQNEAQLDKSGLPSDRFFAERPEGSVSTLKIQRTQQEDSAVYLCASSAELGQWETQYFGPGTRLLVL.

The chain recombines TRBV5-1 with TRBJ1-2; D is ambiguous. V lost 0 bases to trimming and J lost 8 bases, with 5 bases between them. The CDR3 is 11 residues long. Germline V CDR1 and CDR2: SGHRS, YFSETQ. CDR3 sequence reads: CASSLGLGYTF. The DNA for the CDR3 is TGCGCCAGCAGCTTGGGGTTAGGCTACACCTTC.

The genes are TRBV29-1 and TRBJ2-7; 10 bases are a match to TRBD2. Germline CDR1 is SQVTM and CDR2 is ANQGSEA. The CDR3 runs 15 residues. The junction had 11 bases not matched to a gene; V was cut back by 4 bases and J by 5 bases. The CDR3 protein is CSVVLAGAPLDEQYF. The DNA for the CDR3 is TGCAGCGTTGTTCTAGCGGGAGCCCCGCTGGACGAGCAGTACTTC.

The count of this clone is one. This chain connects TRBV9 to TRBJ2-7, with no clear D. V lost 0 bases and J 3 bases, leaving 7 bases between the germline ends. CDR1 is SGDLS, CDR2 YYNGEE, per germline. The CDR3 totals 13 residues. The CDR3: CASSVGVNYEQYF. The CDR3, as DNA: TGTGCCAGCAGCGTAGGAGTCAACTACGAGCAGTACTTC.

Only one count was recorded for this clone. The chain joins TRBV27 to TRBJ2-1; TRBD2 matches 10 bases. The V segment lost 6 bases and the J segment 0 bases; nucleotides outside the gene matches: 2. Germline V lookup: CDR1 MNHEY, CDR2 SMNVEV (reference sequence). The CDR3 has 15 residues. The CDR3 DNA reads TGTGCCAGCAGACTAGCGGGATCCTCCTACAATGAGCAGTTCTTC. This encodes CASRLAGSSYNEQFF.

V and J are TRBV6-5 and TRBJ2-7; TRBD1 might be the D (6 bases). The CDR3 is 13 residues long. Trimming stripped 7 bases from V and 0 bases from J, with 10 bases between. The germline gives CDR1 MNHEY, CDR2 SVGAGI. The DNA for the CDR3 is TGTGCCAGCAATAACAGGGACTCCTACGAGCAGTACTTC. Its protein product is CASNNRDSYEQYF.

The chain combines TRBV19 with TRBJ1-5; TRBD1 is a possible D gene (6 bases). The germline CDR1 and CDR2 sequences are LNHDA and SQIVND (reference sequence). V lost 5 bases, J lost 1 base, and 12 bases lay in between. The CDR3 is 15 amino acids. CDR3 nucleotide sequence: TGTGCCAGTAGTTTCACAGGGTCGAGCAATCAGCCCCAGCATTTT. It encodes CASSFTGSSNQPQHF.

The rearrangement links TRBV7-9 to TRBJ2-5; TRBD2 matches 9 bases. The CDR3 contains 14 residues. V was pared by 5 bases and J by 1 base, with 2 bases of the junction left unmatched. Germline V gene sequence: CDR1 SEHNR, CDR2 FQNEAQ (reference sequence). Written as DNA, the CDR3 is TGTGCCAGCAGCCTGACTAGCGGCCAAGAGACCCAGTACTTC. Translated: CASSLTSGQETQYF.

J is TRBJ2-7 and V is TRBV7-9; D uncertain. CDR1 is SEHNR, CDR2 FQNEAQ, per germline (reference sequence). The CDR3 has 13 amino acids. V lost 4 bases to trimming and J lost 1 base, with 8 bases between them. The CDR3: CASSSAASYEQYF. CDR3 nucleotide sequence: TGTGCCAGCAGCTCGGCGGCGTCCTACGAGCAGTACTTC.

This clone has just one count. The chain joins TRBV10-2 to TRBJ1-1, with D hard to call. Germline values: CDR1 WSHSY, CDR2 SAAADI. Trimming removed 0 bases at V and 5 bases at J, with 22 bases between. CDR3 length: 18 residues. DNA for the CDR3: TGCGCCAGCAGTGAGTCGATGGTTCCGACACCCAAAGGGACTGAAGCTTTCTTT. Its protein is CASSESMVPTPKGTEAFF.